This TCR beta chain was sequenced for a study of T-cell memory formation after mild COVID-19. About the research overall: The study found TCR clusters largely donor specific. Overall study results and limits: Some clones that responded turned up in pre-infection memory, which suggests that cross-reactive memory joined in.

Trimming left V 2 bases short and J 0 bases short, with 12 bases between. This CDR3 has 15 amino acids. CDR1 is SGDLS and CDR2 is YYNGEE in the germline V gene. This clonotype has more than one count but fewer than ten. The target antigen is unknown. After 5'RACE with constant-segment primers, TCR alpha and TCR beta cDNA libraries carrying sample barcodes and UMIs were obtained. TCRdb passed the 5' RACE reads through MiXCR, listing each CDR3 protein once. Counted here are hundreds of thousands of distinct CDR3 sequences, about 20% occurring once; the ten biggest clones make up about 8.4%. The chain is built from TRBV9 and TRBJ2-7; unclear D gene. This TCR derives from an adult woman who had mild COVID-19 (a few samples of this study predate the infection). Cell type and time point are not known. The specimen sequenced was PBMCs or a T cell subset sorted from them (not recorded which). CDR3 nucleotides: TGTGCCAGCAGCGTTGACACCTCGTCCTCCTACGAGCAGTACTTC. Amino acids: CASSVDTSSSYEQYF.